The T cell receptor beta chain under discussion was sequenced for a study of T cells in Graves' hyperthyroidism and ophthalmopathy. Study as a whole: Peripheral blood was acquired at first diagnosis, ahead of any therapy whatsoever.

This clonotype was detected ten times or more. Its specificity is not known. Newly diagnosed hyperthyroidism patients aged 18 to 65 years had disease lasting under 2 months. General study results and limits: Researchers found most expanded thyroid clonotypes above 0.001 in blood as well.

Amplification yielded TCR beta CDR3 regions, with RNA transcripts as the source. HTBI primers were used for first-round RT-PCR of the TCR CDR3. Each CDR3 protein gets one entry after TCRdb re-called the multiplex PCR reads with MiXCR. The sample has about 550,000 distinct CDR3 sequences, about 20% seen once; the top ten hold about 26%. The ends were cut back, 4 bases at V and 6 bases at J, with 12 bases in the middle. Germline CDR1 LNHDA, CDR2 SQIVND (reference sequence). The CDR3 runs to 14 residues. The sequenced sample consisted of blood. This clonotype was obtained from a man between 18 and 35 years old with Graves' hyperthyroidism. The V gene is TRBV19, the J gene TRBJ2-2; TRBD1 is a possible D gene (6 bases). In DNA, the CDR3 is TGTGCCAGTAGTAGAGGAACAGGGCCCGGGGAGCTGTTTTTT. As protein: CASSRGTGPGELFF.